The 23 T cell receptor beta chains in this list originate from one sample, sequenced in a study of vaccination and CD4 T cells after COVID-19. Treatment indicated: approximately 9-day PBMC culture with coronavirus spike peptide pools or control peptides (ViraFEST assay). One should note that the unexposed donor's CD4+ T cells were collected before the COVID-19 pandemic (2011-2018). Sequencing of cultured CD4+ T cell DNA used the Oncomine TCR Beta short-read assay. MiXCR was run by TCRdb on the PCR reads, yielding one entry per CDR3 protein. The data hold several thousand distinct CDR3 sequences, with 53% observed a single time. No antigen is known for these receptors. Sequenced: CD4+ T cells from blood, cultured in vitro. Receptor source: a human donor in good health.

The rearrangement joins TRBV6-1 to TRBJ1-5, with 8 nucleotides matching TRBD1. In germline, CDR1 is MNHNS, CDR2 SASEGT. This CDR3 comprises 14 residues. Trimming at V came to 6 bases and at J to 2 bases, leaving 3 bases not matched to a gene. CDR3 sequence (DNA): TGTGCCAGCAGGGAGGGACAGGGCAATCAGCCCCAGCATTTT. It yields the protein CASREGQGNQPQHF.

The chain carries TRBV2 and TRBJ2-2; D may match TRBD1 or TRBD2 (5 bases each). Germline CDR1 reads SNHLY; CDR2 reads FYNNEI. CDR3 length equals 13 residues. V lost 8 bases, J lost 6 bases, and 13 bases lay in between. In DNA, the CDR3 is TGTGCCAGCCATTGGGACGAGTCCGGGGAGCTGTTTTTT. Translated, it gives CASHWDESGELFF.

This clonotype has only a few counts. V and J are TRBV6-4 and TRBJ1-5, with TRBD1 matching over 10 bases. The V and J ends lost 7 bases and 0 bases, in that order; junction bases with no gene match: 12. This CDR3 contains 18 residues. Germline assignment: CDR1 MRHNA and CDR2 SNTAGT. The CDR3 nucleotides are TGTGCCAGCACCAGTTTCCAGGACAGGGGGGATAGCAATCAGCCCCAGCATTTT. As protein: CASTSFQDRGDSNQPQHF.

The chain employs TRBV20-1 and TRBJ2-5; D gene unclear. V lost 2 bases and J lost 5, with 12 bases in between. CDR1 is DFQATT, CDR2 SNEGSKA, per germline (reference sequence). There are 13 residues in the CDR3. The CDR3 coding sequence is TGCAGTGCTAGACCTAGTGGAGCGGAGACCCAGTACTTC. The encoded protein is CSARPSGAETQYF.

This chain uses TRBV5-1 with TRBJ2-5, with a tentative D call TRBD2 (6 bases). CDR3 length: 16 residues. In germline, CDR1 is SGHRS, CDR2 YFSETQ. V was clipped by 3 bases and J by 9 bases, with 24 bases between them. The CDR3 DNA reads as TGCGCCAGCAGCTCTCCTTCTCTAGCGTACGGTCACCCCCAGTACTTC. Protein sequence: CASSSPSLAYGHPQYF.

CDR3 sequence: CASNPAGTGDFGELFF. In DNA form, the CDR3 reads TGTGCCAGCAATCCCGCCGGGACAGGGGATTTCGGGGAGCTGTTTTTT. The chain links TRBV6-1 to TRBJ2-2, with 10 bases identical to TRBD1. CDR3 length: 16 residues. V was clipped by 7 bases and J by 7 bases; unmatched bases: 12. Germline V gene lookup returns CDR1 MNHNS and CDR2 SASEGT.

The chain recombines TRBV7-2 with TRBJ2-3; D is uncertain. V gave up 1 base and J gave up 1 base, with 6 bases separating them. Germline values: CDR1 SGHTA, CDR2 FQGNSA. The length of the CDR3 is 14 residues. CDR3 residues: CASSLVPGTDTQYF. CDR3 in DNA: TGTGCCAGCAGCTTAGTGCCCGGCACAGATACGCAGTATTTT.

The J gene is TRBJ1-5, the V gene TRBV6-1; TRBD1 matches at 9 bases. CDR1 and CDR2 (germline): MNHNS, SASEGT. V shed 3 bases and J 4 bases; nucleotides not matched to a gene: 4. This CDR3 is built from 15 residues. CDR3 region: CASSDGTGLNQPQHF. The CDR3, as DNA: TGTGCCAGCAGTGATGGGACAGGGCTAAATCAGCCCCAGCATTTT.

The chain joins TRBV12-3 or TRBV12-4 to TRBJ2-7; D is perhaps TRBD2 (5 bases). This CDR3 comprises 12 residues. V was clipped by 6 bases and J by 6 bases, with 12 bases between them. CDR3 bases: TGTGCCAGCAGCAGAACTAGTTTCGAGCAGTACTTC. Protein sequence: CASSRTSFEQYF.

The chain joins TRBV19 to TRBJ2-5; unclear D gene. This CDR3 region has 12 residues. Looked up from germline, CDR1 is LNHDA and CDR2 is SQIVND (reference sequence). The ends were cut back, 8 bases at V and 2 bases at J, with 9 bases in the middle. CDR3 nucleotide sequence: TGTGCCAGTTCCTTCCTTCAAGAGACCCAGTACTTC. This translates into CASSFLQETQYF. Full variable domain (remainder filled in from reference TRBV19 and TRBJ2-5): DGGITQSPKYLFRKEGQNVTLSCEQNLNHDAMYWYRQDPGQGLRLIYYSQIVNDFQKGDIAEGYSVSREKKESFPLTVTSAQKNPTAFYLCASSFLQETQYFGPGTRLLVL.

This clonotype was detected only a few times. The rearrangement links TRBV12-3 or TRBV12-4 to TRBJ1-5; a possible D gene is TRBD1 (6 bases). The CDR3 is 13 amino acids. The germline V and J ends were trimmed by 6 bases and 4 bases, with 10 bases remaining between them. The CDR3 sequence: CASSRTANQPQHF. Here the CDR3 DNA reads TGTGCCAGCAGCCGGACAGCTAATCAGCCCCAGCATTTT.

CDR3 amino acids: CASRLQGNSYNSPLHF. CDR3 DNA sequence: TGTGCCAGCAGACTTCAGGGAAACTCCTATAATTCACCCCTCCACTTT. The J gene is TRBJ1-6, the V gene TRBV28; TRBD1 is a possible D gene (5 bases). Germline V lookup: CDR1 MDHEN, CDR2 SYDVKM. V gave up 6 bases and J gave up 0 bases, with 12 bases separating them. CDR3 length: 16 amino acids.

The chain joins TRBV7-2 to TRBJ1-1, with no clear D. Germline CDR1 reads SGHTA; CDR2 reads FQGNSA. CDR3 length equals 14 residues. V lost 1 base and J 6 bases, leaving 12 bases between the germline ends. This CDR3 is CASSLGPRVAEAFF. The CDR3 bases are TGTGCCAGCAGCTTAGGGCCCCGGGTCGCTGAAGCTTTCTTT.

This clonotype was detected once. The rearrangement links TRBV27 to TRBJ2-3; tentatively, D is TRBD1 or TRBD2 (7 bases each). Trimming removed 7 bases from V and 1 base from J, with 15 bases in between. The CDR3 length is 15 residues. Per the germline V gene, CDR1 is MNHEY and CDR2 is SMNVEV (reference sequence). This CDR3 is CASTQGGRGTDTQYF. CDR3 nucleotides: TGTGCCAGCACTCAGGGGGGGCGCGGCACAGATACGCAGTATTTT.

The chain employs TRBV6-1 and TRBJ2-5; D might be TRBD1 (6 bases). V was cut by 5 bases and J by 4 bases, with 11 bases left in between. The germline V gene has CDR1 MNHNS and CDR2 SASEGT. The CDR3 has 13 amino acids. CDR3 residues: CASSPRQAETQYF. CDR3 nucleotides: TGTGCCAGCAGTCCAAGACAGGCAGAGACCCAGTACTTC.

The chain couples TRBV6-1 to TRBJ1-5, with a weak D call TRBD1 (5 bases). CDR1 and CDR2 (germline): MNHNS, SASEGT. V was trimmed by 7 bases and J by 3 bases, leaving 10 bases between them. This CDR3 has 13 residues. CDR3 residues: CASTPGVNQPQHF. CDR3 bases: TGTGCCAGCACCCCGGGGGTCAATCAGCCCCAGCATTTT.

This clonotype was picked up a small number of times. The chain couples TRBV10-1 to TRBJ1-1; possibly TRBD1 for D (6 bases). V dropped 6 bases and J dropped 5 bases, with 16 bases sitting between them. This CDR3 comprises 14 residues. CDR1 is WNHNN and CDR2 is SYGVQD in the germline V gene (reference sequence). The CDR3 bases are TGCGCCAGCAGCTCGCTCGGGGGGCGAACTGAAGCTTTCTTT. Its protein is CASSSLGGRTEAFF.

This clonotype was found a few times. The chain is built from TRBV24-1 and TRBJ2-1; 8 nucleotides align to TRBD1. Trimming at V came to 9 bases and at J to 8 bases, leaving 11 bases not matched to a gene. There are 14 residues in the CDR3. Germline V lookup: CDR1 KGHDR, CDR2 SFDVKD. CDR3 in DNA: TGTGCCACCCGTGGACAGGGCGTAATGGATGAGCAGTTCTTC. It codes for CATRGQGVMDEQFF.

This chain connects TRBV6-2 or TRBV6-3 to TRBJ1-1, with 10 bases lining up with TRBD1. This CDR3 has 15 amino acids. Germline values: CDR1 MNHEY, CDR2 SVGEGT. J was trimmed by 5 bases and V by 6 bases; bases with no gene match: 9. The CDR3 loop reads CASRIIPGQGTEAFF. The CDR3 DNA follows: TGTGCCAGCAGAATAATTCCGGGACAGGGGACTGAAGCTTTCTTT.

CDR3 DNA sequence: TGCAGTGCTAGAGAGCTTGGGAGAGCCCAAGAGACCCAGTACTTC. The encoded protein is CSARELGRAQETQYF. The chain links TRBV20-1 to TRBJ2-5; weak D call: TRBD2 (5 bases). The germline gives CDR1 DFQATT, CDR2 SNEGSKA (reference sequence). The length of the CDR3 is 15 residues. V lost 0 bases and J lost 1, with 12 bases in between.

This chain links TRBV7-2 with TRBJ1-2; no clear D. Trimming took off 5 bases at V and 3 bases at J, with 7 bases between the two ends. This CDR3 comprises 12 residues. Germline V gene sequence: CDR1 SGHTA, CDR2 FQGNSA. DNA of the CDR3: TGTGCCAGCAGCCCGAGGGACTATGGCTACACCTTC. This gives the protein CASSPRDYGYTF.

V gene TRBV2 combines with J gene TRBJ2-7; D remains unclear. Trimming took 7 bases from V and 0 from J, leaving 13 bases between them. Germline assignment: CDR1 SNHLY and CDR2 FYNNEI. This CDR3 spans 14 amino acids. The CDR3 DNA sequence: TGTGCCAGCAAAATAATGGCGAGCTCCTACGAGCAGTACTTC. Protein product: CASKIMASSYEQYF.

The chain employs TRBV20-1 and TRBJ2-1; TRBD2 is a possible D gene (5 bases). CDR1 is DFQATT and CDR2 is SNEGSKA in the germline V gene (reference sequence). Deletions cut 6 bases from V and 10 bases from J, with 10 bases between. This CDR3 spans 10 amino acids. CDR3 coding DNA: TGCAGTGCGGGGAGTTACGAGCAGTTCTTC. Translating gives CSAGSYEQFF.